This TCR beta chain was found in a study of technical replicates of blood from a few donors. This CDR3 is 12 amino acids long. CDR1 and CDR2 from the germline V gene are LGHNT and FRNRAP. After removal of 2 bases from V and 11 bases from J, the junction contained 5 bases not matched to a gene. TCRdb keeps only in-frame clones here, not all; method: immunoSEQ multiplex PCR. The sample lists approximately 64,000 clones; more than 75% were seen once. The V and J genes are TRBV12-5 and TRBJ1-1; 7 bases map to TRBD1. Source material: PBMCs. The receptor comes from a human donor in good health. Some clones in this sample may be carry-over from other donors' samples. Written as DNA, the CDR3 is TGTGCTAGTGGTTTGACGTTCAGGGGGGCTTTCTTT. Translated, it gives CASGLTFRGAFF.